Each of the 31 T cell receptor beta chains below was sequenced from the same sample in a study of identical twins. One entry per CDR3 protein results from TCRdb running MiXCR on the 5' RACE reads. The sample holds about 530,000 distinct CDR3 sequences, approximately 20% seen once. The same data also went into a second study, on yellow fever vaccine responses in identical twins.

Sequencing input: CD4+ T cells sorted from blood. The receptors were gathered from a woman between 18 and 29 years old in good health.

This rearrangement joins TRBV6-5 to TRBJ2-5; 7 bases match TRBD1. J lost 3 bases, V lost 3 bases, and 7 bases had no gene match. Germline V gives CDR1 MNHEY, CDR2 SVGAGI. The CDR3 is 15 residues long. The CDR3 sequence: CASSYGGQPEETQYF. The CDR3 DNA reads TGTGCCAGCAGTTATGGGGGACAGCCAGAAGAGACCCAGTACTTC.

As for this clonotype: One end of the junction is discordant with germline, which a read error may explain. V gene TRBV7-7 combines with J gene TRBJ2-5; the D gene is possibly TRBD2 (6 bases). Per the germline V gene, CDR1 is SSHAT and CDR2 is FNYEAQ (reference sequence). The CDR3 has 18 amino acids. CDR3 in amino acids: CASSSSLPVRDSREAQYF. For the CDR3, the DNA is TGTGCCAGCAGCTCCTCTCTCCCCGTCCGGGACTCTCGAGAGGCCCAGTACTTC.

There are a few counts of this clonotype. V gene TRBV24-1 combines with J gene TRBJ2-7; TRBD2 matches 8 bases. Germline-derived CDR1 and CDR2 are KGHDR and SFDVKD. The length of the CDR3 is 14 residues. Losses at the gene ends were 3 bases for V and 6 bases for J; bases not matched to a gene: 6. CDR3 protein: CATSDPGGPGEQYF. The CDR3 bases are TGTGCCACCAGTGATCCGGGAGGGCCGGGCGAGCAGTACTTC.

This clonotype was detected only a few times. The CDR3 region is CASSLPTSTDTQYF. The CDR3 DNA sequence: TGTGCCAGCAGCTTGCCTACTAGCACAGATACGCAGTATTTT. The chain employs TRBV5-5 and TRBJ2-3, with unresolved D. The CDR3 has 14 residues. V dropped 1 base and J dropped 0 bases, with 6 bases sitting between them. The germline V gene encodes CDR1 SGHKS and CDR2 YYEKEE (reference sequence).

V and J are TRBV5-1 and TRBJ1-4, with a tentative D call TRBD1 (5 bases). The CDR3 spans 16 residues. Trimming removed 0 bases from V and 4 bases from J, with 13 bases in between. Germline V gives CDR1 SGHRS, CDR2 YFSETQ. CDR3 in DNA: TGCGCCAGCAGCTTGGAAAGGGGAGGATATAATGAAAAACTGTTTTTT. Translation gives CASSLERGGYNEKLFF.

This chain connects TRBV1 to TRBJ2-7; the table gives TRBD1 as D, unverified against the DNA. TRBV1 is a documented pseudogene. This CDR3 contains 13 residues. This chain's CDR3 is CTSSQGDKGGQYV. Written as DNA, the CDR3 is TGCACCAGCAGCCAAGGGGACAAGGGGGGGCAGTACGTC.

The rearrangement uses TRBV10-3 and TRBJ2-5; unclear D gene. Trimming shortened V by 2 bases and J by 5 bases, and 9 bases separated the two germline ends. This CDR3 comprises 13 residues. Germline V gene data show CDR1 as ENHRY and CDR2 as SYGVKD. The CDR3 region is CAISEKGGETQYF. In DNA, the CDR3 is TGTGCCATCAGTGAGAAGGGTGGGGAGACCCAGTACTTC.

V and J are TRBV9 and TRBJ2-7, with D maybe TRBD2 (5 bases). Trimming shortened V by 9 bases and J by 5 bases, and 15 bases separated the two germline ends. CDR1 is SGDLS and CDR2 is YYNGEE in the germline V gene. This CDR3 has 12 amino acids. The CDR3 here is CAKCRFGNEQYF. CDR3 DNA sequence: TGTGCCAAGTGCCGTTTCGGGAACGAGCAGTACTTC.

There are a few counts of this clonotype. The rearrangement links TRBV12-3 or TRBV12-4 to TRBJ1-4; 7 nucleotides match TRBD1. This CDR3 has 14 residues. V gave up 1 base and J gave up 10 bases; unmatched junction bases: 6. CDR3 in DNA: TGTGCCAGCAGTTTAGGGGAAGGGGGCGGAAAACTGTTTTTT. Protein: CASSLGEGGGKLFF.

This rearrangement joins TRBV20-1 to TRBJ2-3; D gene uncertain. Between the trimmed V and J ends, which lost 2 bases and 1 base, there was a span of 10 bases. This CDR3 region has 14 residues. CDR1 and CDR2 from the germline V gene are DFQATT and SNEGSKA (reference sequence). DNA of the CDR3: TGCAGTGCTAGATTGGGCGCGGGCACAGATACGCAGTATTTT. Translation: CSARLGAGTDTQYF.

The V call is TRBV5-1, the J call TRBJ2-2; 12 bases map to TRBD2. The CDR3 has 16 amino acids. Germline-derived CDR1 and CDR2 are SGHRS and YFSETQ. The V and J ends lost 0 bases and 7 bases, in that order; junction bases with no gene match: 4. The CDR3 DNA is TGCGCCAGCAGCTTGGCTAGCGGGAGGGCCAGCGGGGAGCTGTTTTTT. It is translated as CASSLASGRASGELFF.

This clonotype was observed a handful of times. V is TRBV12-3 or TRBV12-4 and J is TRBJ2-7; no reliable D call. Deletions cut 7 bases from V and 5 bases from J, with 12 bases between. The CDR3 consists of 12 residues. CDR3 DNA sequence: TGTGCCAGCACCCCCTCAGGCCACGAGCAGTACTTC. It encodes CASTPSGHEQYF.

The V call is TRBV7-2, the J call TRBJ2-7, with D tentatively TRBD2 (6 bases). The germline V and J ends were trimmed by 3 bases and 3 bases, with 15 bases remaining between them. This CDR3 spans 15 amino acids. The germline V gene has CDR1 SGHTA and CDR2 FQGNSA. This CDR3 is CASSFSSAGYYEQYF. The CDR3, as DNA: TGTGCCAGCAGCTTTTCGTCCGCGGGATACTACGAGCAGTACTTC. The full variable domain, its missing parts supplied by reference TRBV7-2 and TRBJ2-7, is GAGVSQSPSNKVTEKGKDVELRCDPISGHTALYWYRQSLGQGLEFLIYFQGNSAPDKSGLPSDRFSAERTGGSVSTLTIQRTQQEDSAVYLCASSFSSAGYYEQYFGPGTRLTVT.

In this sample, this clonotype turned up a few times. CDR3 protein: CASSLAQTSGHNNEQFF. In nucleotides, the CDR3 is TGTGCCAGCAGCTTAGCCCAGACTAGCGGGCACAACAATGAGCAGTTCTTC. The V and J genes are TRBV7-8 and TRBJ2-1; 10 nucleotides line up with TRBD2. The CDR3 runs 17 residues. V was pared by 0 bases and J by 5 bases, with 7 bases of the junction left unmatched. Germline V gene data show CDR1 as SGHVS and CDR2 as FQNEAQ.

In this sample, this clonotype turned up a few times. The J gene is TRBJ2-7, the V gene TRBV4-1, with D perhaps TRBD1 (6 bases). V dropped 2 bases and J dropped 0 bases, with 20 bases sitting between them. Germline values: CDR1 MGHRA, CDR2 YSYEKL. There are 18 residues in the CDR3. Here the CDR3 reads CASSQRQGSTSLSYEQYF. CDR3 bases: TGCGCCAGCAGCCAAAGGCAGGGGTCCACGAGCCTCTCCTACGAGCAGTACTTC.

This clonotype was counted only a few times. The rearrangement joins TRBV21-1 to TRBJ1-5; the D call TRBD1 from the table was never checked on the DNA. TRBV21-1 counts as a pseudogene. This CDR3 is 16 amino acids long. DNA of the CDR3: TGTGCCAGCAGCAAAGAGGTAGCAGGGGGTGATCAGCCCCAGCATTTT. Protein sequence: CASSKEVAGGDQPQHF.

The chain recombines TRBV20-1 with TRBJ1-2; a possible D gene is TRBD1 (6 bases). Per germline, CDR1 DFQATT and CDR2 SNEGSKA (reference sequence). The CDR3 length is 15 residues. The V end was cut by 1 base, the J end by 8 bases, with 20 bases between. CDR3 DNA: TGCAGTGCTAGAGTACAGGGTCAATTCGATGGAGGCTACACCTTC. This gives the protein CSARVQGQFDGGYTF.

This chain uses TRBV7-2 with TRBJ2-3; 10 bases map to TRBD1. This CDR3 region has 17 residues. V dropped 2 bases and J dropped 5; count of bases not matched to a gene: 10. Germline V gene lookup returns CDR1 SGHTA and CDR2 FQGNSA. The chain's CDR3 is CASSLRGSGTGVDTQYF. The CDR3 DNA is TGTGCCAGCAGCTTAAGGGGATCCGGGACAGGGGTAGATACGCAGTATTTT.

The chain couples TRBV20-1 to TRBJ2-1; no clear D gene. With 3 bases removed from V and 2 bases from J, the gap between germline ends came to 8 bases. Per germline, CDR1 DFQATT and CDR2 SNEGSKA (reference sequence). The CDR3 extends over 13 amino acids. CDR3 sequence: CSASKPAYNEQFF. In nucleotides, the CDR3 is TGCAGTGCTAGCAAGCCGGCCTACAATGAGCAGTTCTTC.

This clonotype was observed a few times. The V gene is TRBV29-1, the J gene TRBJ1-2, with TRBD1 as a possible D gene (5 bases). The ends were cut back, 1 base at V and 0 bases at J, with 9 bases in the middle. CDR1 and CDR2 from the germline V gene are SQVTM and ANQGSEA. This CDR3 has 14 amino acids. The CDR3 sequence: CSVEGTTSNYGYTF. The CDR3 DNA reads TGCAGCGTTGAAGGGACAACCTCTAACTATGGCTACACCTTC.

The J gene is TRBJ1-2, the V gene TRBV7-9; 8 bases map to TRBD1. CDR1 is SEHNR, CDR2 FQNEAQ, per germline (reference sequence). V was clipped by 3 bases and J by 5 bases; unmatched bases: 5. This CDR3 is built from 14 residues. DNA of the CDR3: TGTGCCAGCAGCTTGACAGGGGTGGAGTATGGCTACACCTTC. Its protein product is CASSLTGVEYGYTF.

This rearrangement joins TRBV3-1 to TRBJ2-5; D is ambiguous. Trimming took 0 bases from V and 4 from J, leaving 15 bases between them. There are 16 residues in the CDR3. Germline V gene lookup returns CDR1 LGHDT and CDR2 YNNKEL (reference sequence). CDR3 residues: CASSQELHMVGETQYF. CDR3 DNA: TGTGCCAGCAGCCAAGAGTTGCACATGGTGGGAGAGACCCAGTACTTC.

This clonotype was seen just once. This chain connects TRBV14 to TRBJ2-1; 14 positions agree with TRBD2. Germline CDR1 SGHDN, CDR2 FVKESK. The CDR3 extends over 16 amino acids. J gave up 10 bases and V 4 bases, and 9 bases lay outside the gene matches. The CDR3 loop is CASSPPTSGRAGEQFF. The DNA for the CDR3 is TGTGCCAGCAGCCCTCCGACTAGCGGGAGGGCCGGGGAGCAGTTCTTC.

The V gene is TRBV10-2, the J gene TRBJ2-3, with unresolved D. The V gene's germline CDR1 is WSHSY and CDR2 SAAADI. The CDR3 is 14 amino acids. The V and J ends lost 0 bases and 6 bases respectively, with 10 bases between them. The CDR3 nucleotides read TGCGCCAGCAGTGAGTCGGGCAGCAGCGATACGCAGTATTTT. This sequence encodes CASSESGSSDTQYF.

This clonotype has a handful of counts. The V gene is TRBV11-1, the J gene TRBJ2-2, with a possible D match to TRBD2 (6 bases). From germline, CDR1 is SGHAT and CDR2 FQDESV (reference sequence). The V and J ends lost 5 bases and 4 bases respectively, with 11 bases between them. This CDR3 is 14 amino acids long. The CDR3: CASSIRDFTGELFF. The CDR3 DNA is TGTGCCAGCAGCATACGGGACTTCACCGGGGAGCTGTTTTTT. Complete variable domain (other parts from reference TRBV11-1 and TRBJ2-2): EAEVAQSPRYKITEKSQAVAFWCDPISGHATLYWYRQILGQGPELLVQFQDESVVDDSQLPKDRFSAERLKGVDSTLKIQPAELGDSAMYLCASSIRDFTGELFFGEGSRLTVL.

This clonotype was detected only a few times. The chain joins TRBV6-1 to TRBJ2-5; 7 bases are a match to TRBD1. The CDR3 contains 12 residues. With 4 bases clipped from V and 12 bases from J, the junction kept 8 bases outside the gene matches. Germline CDR1 is MNHNS and CDR2 is SASEGT. The CDR3 reads CASSGDSSGEYF. The CDR3 DNA follows: TGTGCCAGCAGTGGGGACAGTAGTGGAGAGTACTTC.

The J gene is TRBJ2-1, the V gene TRBV3-1; D is uncertain. CDR1 is LGHDT and CDR2 is YNNKEL in the germline V gene (reference sequence). The V end was cut by 2 bases, the J end by 4 bases, with 12 bases between. The CDR3 spans 15 residues. The CDR3 DNA reads TGTGCCAGCAGCCAATTCACTAACCATTACAATGAGCAGTTCTTC. Amino acid sequence: CASSQFTNHYNEQFF.

This chain uses TRBV6-1 with TRBJ2-1; 7 nucleotides agree with TRBD2. With V trimmed by 6 bases and J by 10 bases, 9 bases remained unmatched. CDR1 is MNHNS, CDR2 SASEGT, per germline. This CDR3 region has 13 residues. The CDR3 nucleotides are TGTGCCAGCAGGGCGGGAGTAGGATCCGAGCAGTTCTTC. It is translated as CASRAGVGSEQFF.

Written as DNA, the CDR3 is TGCAGCGTTGAGCGGGCGGGAGAGCAGTACTTC. It specifies CSVERAGEQYF. The V call is TRBV29-1, the J call TRBJ2-7; tentatively, D is TRBD2 (6 bases). CDR1 SQVTM and CDR2 ANQGSEA come from the germline V gene. This CDR3 has 11 residues. V lost 3 bases to trimming and J lost 7 bases, with 10 bases between them.

The CDR3 DNA is TGCAGCGTAGCGCCGGCCCAAGAGACCCAGTACTTC. It is translated as CSVAPAQETQYF. The chain combines TRBV29-1 with TRBJ2-5; unclear D gene. The CDR3 length is 12 residues. CDR1 and CDR2 from the germline V gene are SQVTM and ANQGSEA. Trimming removed 6 bases at V and 1 base at J, with 9 bases between.

The CDR3, as DNA: TGTGCCAGCAGCTTAGATTCCAGGGGGTATGGCTACACCTTC. This sequence encodes CASSLDSRGYGYTF. This chain connects TRBV7-6 to TRBJ1-2; 7 bases are shared with TRBD1. Germline V gene data show CDR1 as SGHVS and CDR2 as FNYEAQ. V shed 1 base, J shed 5 bases, and the junction held 4 bases outside the gene matches. CDR3 length equals 14 residues.